This T cell receptor (beta chain) was identified during a study of blood T cell repertoires in COVID-19. Study-wide background: The analysed material was cDNA or gDNA that came from T cells, B-cell-depleted T cells, or PBMCs.

This clone occurred a few times. The germline V gene encodes CDR1 SGHRS and CDR2 YFSETQ. The length of the CDR3 is 14 residues. V trimming: 6 bases; J trimming: 2 bases; junction bases outside the gene matches: 5. Sequencing used immunoSEQ multiplex PCR; TCRdb keeps in-frame clones, though not all of them. Among approximately 300,000 clones, about nine tenths were seen once, and the ten largest hold about 4.6%. The chain combines TRBV5-1 with TRBJ1-3; 7 nucleotides line up with TRBD1. Sequencing used PBMCs or T cells enriched from blood (not recorded which). The sequence came from a man younger than 40 who had recovered from COVID-19. The CDR3 nucleotides read TGCGCCAGCACCAAGGGGGCAACTGGAAACACCATATATTTT. Protein product: CASTKGATGNTIYF.